This record concerns one T cell receptor (beta chain) sequence. Its antigen is undetermined. A split of CD4+ cells into CD45RA+ naive and CD45RA-negative memory subsets was performed. Repertoires were generated with immunoSEQ multiplex PCR, while TCRdb's copy carries only in-frame clones and drops some. The sample records about 2 million clones, 85% to 95% being singletons. This entry belongs to a study of shared clonotypes between healthy human individuals. Study outcomes and limitations: Across four donors, naive CD4 shared roughly 5%, naive CD8 over 3%, memory CD4 roughly 2.4%, memory CD8 0.4% to 0.5%.

In germline, CDR1 is SGHRS, CDR2 YFSETQ. The V end was cut by 3 bases, the J end by 5 bases, with 14 bases between. This CDR3 is 15 amino acids long. The rearrangement joins TRBV5-1 to TRBJ2-2; D gene unclear. The source is a man aged 18 to 30 in good health. The sample was naive CD4+ T cells sorted from blood. Regarding subset: CD45RA+ positively selected. The CDR3 nucleotides read TGCGCCAGCAGCTCCAGGAGCATTGGGACCGGGGAGCTGTTTTTT. Translated: CASSSRSIGTGELFF. The variable domain in full, completed from reference TRBV5-1 and TRBJ2-2, reads KAGVTQTPRYLIKTRGQQVTLSCSPISGHRSVSWYQQTPGQGLQFLFEYFSETQRNKGNFPGRFSGRQFSNSRSEMNVSTLELGDSALYLCASSSRSIGTGELFFGEGSRLTVL.